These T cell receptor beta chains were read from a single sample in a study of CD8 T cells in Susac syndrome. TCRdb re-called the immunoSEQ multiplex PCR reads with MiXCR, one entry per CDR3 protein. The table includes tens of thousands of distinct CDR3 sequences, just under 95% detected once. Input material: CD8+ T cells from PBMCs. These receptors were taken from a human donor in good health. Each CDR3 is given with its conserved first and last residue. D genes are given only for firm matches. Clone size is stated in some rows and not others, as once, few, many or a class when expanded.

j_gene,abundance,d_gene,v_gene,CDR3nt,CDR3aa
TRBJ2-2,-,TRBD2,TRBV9,TGTGCCAGCAGGGGAATTAGCGGGGGCTCCAACACCGGGGAGCTGTTTTTT,CASRGISGGSNTGELFF
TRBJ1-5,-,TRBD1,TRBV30,TGTGCCTGGGGGGGACAGGGGGCGGGCCAGCCCCAGCATTTT,CAWGGQGAGQPQHF
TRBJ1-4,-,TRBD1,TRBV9,TGTGCCAGCAGCGTAGATTGGGGGGACAGGGACGGAAAACTGTTTTTT,CASSVDWGDRDGKLFF
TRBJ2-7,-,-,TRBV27,TGTGCCAGCAGTTTCCACCGGCAGGTTCCCTACGAGCAGTACTTC,CASSFHRQVPYEQYF
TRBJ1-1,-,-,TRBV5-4,TGTGCCAGCAGCTTGAGGGCAGTCACTGAAGCTTTCTTT,CASSLRAVTEAFF
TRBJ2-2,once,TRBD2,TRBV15,TGTGCCACCAGCGCCCCGGGACTAGCGGGAGTCGGGAACACCGGGGAGCTGTTTTTT,CATSAPGLAGVGNTGELFF
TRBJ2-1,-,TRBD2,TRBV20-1,TGCAGTCCACCTGGACTAGCCTACTACAATGAGCAGTTCTTC,CSPPGLAYYNEQFF
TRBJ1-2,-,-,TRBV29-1,TGCAGCGTTGAAGTCGAGGTTGGCGGGCCCTATGGCTACACCTTC,CSVEVEVGGPYGYTF
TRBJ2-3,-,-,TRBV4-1,TGCGCCAGCGGGCCAAGGGTACCTAGGGCAGATACGCAGTATTTT,CASGPRVPRADTQYF
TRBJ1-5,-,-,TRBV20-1,TGCAGTGCTAGAGATCTGGGGGATCCGGGCCCCCAGCCCCAGCATTTT,CSARDLGDPGPQPQHF
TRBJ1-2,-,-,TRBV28,TGTGCCAGCAGGCCCAGGGGTAACTATGGCTACACCTTC,CASRPRGNYGYTF
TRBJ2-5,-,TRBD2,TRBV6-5,TGTGCCAGCAGTTCCGACTACGGGGGAGGGGAAGAGACCCAGTACTTC,CASSSDYGGGEETQYF
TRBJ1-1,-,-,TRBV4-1,TGCGCCAGCAGCCAAGACCCGGGAGCCCCGAACACTGAAGCTTTCTTT,CASSQDPGAPNTEAFF
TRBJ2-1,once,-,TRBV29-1,TGCAGCGTTGAAGATAGAGGCAATGAGCAGTTCTTC,CSVEDRGNEQFF
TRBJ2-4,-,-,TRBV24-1,TGTGCCACCAGTGATCTTCTCTCTGGCATTCAGTACTTC,CATSDLLSGIQYF
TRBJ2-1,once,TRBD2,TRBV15,TGTGCCACCAGAGTGGGACTAGCGGTGGATAGCTCCTACAATGAGCAGTTCTTC,CATRVGLAVDSSYNEQFF
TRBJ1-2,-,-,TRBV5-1,TGCGCCAGCAGCTTGGAAGGAACGGACCTTAACTATGGCTACACCTTC,CASSLEGTDLNYGYTF
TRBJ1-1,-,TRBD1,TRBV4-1,TGCGCCAGCGTGCCCGGGACAGGGGTATACACTGAAGCTTTCTTT,CASVPGTGVYTEAFF
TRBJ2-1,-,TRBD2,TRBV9,TGTGCCAGCACCCAGGGTCCTAGCGGGAGCGATGAGCAGTTCTTC,CASTQGPSGSDEQFF
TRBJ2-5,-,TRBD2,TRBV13,TGTGCCAGCAGGGGGAGGTCTAGCGGGACGGAGACCCAGTACTTC,CASRGRSSGTETQYF
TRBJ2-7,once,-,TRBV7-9,TGTGCCAGCAGCTCGGACGCCTACGAGCAGTACTTC,CASSSDAYEQYF
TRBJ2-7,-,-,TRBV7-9,TGTGCCAGCCAGAGTGTAGAAGGGGTGATCTACGAGCAGTACTTC,CASQSVEGVIYEQYF
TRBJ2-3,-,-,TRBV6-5,TGTGCCAGCAGTTACCCGGGAGTCACAGATACGCAGTATTTT,CASSYPGVTDTQYF
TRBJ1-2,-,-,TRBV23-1,TGCGCCAGCAGTCAATGCGGGGGCGGCGTTAACTATGGCTACACCTTC,CASSQCGGGVNYGYTF
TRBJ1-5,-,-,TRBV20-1,TGCAGTGCTAGAGATCCCGGGTTTGGCAATCAGCCCCAGCATTTT,CSARDPGFGNQPQHF
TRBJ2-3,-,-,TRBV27,TGTGCCAGCACCCCCCTCTCTAGCACAGATACGCAGTATTTT,CASTPLSSTDTQYF
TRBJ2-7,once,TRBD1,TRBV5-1,TGCGCCAGCAGCTTGGGACAGGGTATCTACGAGCAGTACTTC,CASSLGQGIYEQYF
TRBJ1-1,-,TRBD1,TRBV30,TGTGCCTGGATTCCAGCAGGGGGCTTCACTGAAGCTTTCTTT,CAWIPAGGFTEAFF
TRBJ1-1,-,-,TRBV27,TGTGCCAGCAGTCTTAACAGGTTAGGTTTGTCTGAAGCTTTCTTT,CASSLNRLGLSEAFF